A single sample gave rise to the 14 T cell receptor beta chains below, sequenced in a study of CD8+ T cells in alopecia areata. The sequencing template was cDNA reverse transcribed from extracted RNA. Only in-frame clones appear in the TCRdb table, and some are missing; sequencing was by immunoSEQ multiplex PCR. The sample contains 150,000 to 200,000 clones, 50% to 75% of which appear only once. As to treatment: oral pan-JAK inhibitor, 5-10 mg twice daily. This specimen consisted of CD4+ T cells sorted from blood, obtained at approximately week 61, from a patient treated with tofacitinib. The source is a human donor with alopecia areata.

CDR3 protein: CASSQEGAGGVRWYF. The CDR3 DNA sequence: TGCGCCAGCAGCCAAGAAGGGGCGGGGGGCGTCCGCTGGTACTTC. The genes are TRBV4-1 and TRBJ2-7; 8 positions match TRBD2. The CDR3 is made up of 15 amino acids. With V trimmed by 0 bases and J by 12 bases, 13 bases remained unmatched. CDR1 is MGHRA and CDR2 is YSYEKL in the germline V gene.

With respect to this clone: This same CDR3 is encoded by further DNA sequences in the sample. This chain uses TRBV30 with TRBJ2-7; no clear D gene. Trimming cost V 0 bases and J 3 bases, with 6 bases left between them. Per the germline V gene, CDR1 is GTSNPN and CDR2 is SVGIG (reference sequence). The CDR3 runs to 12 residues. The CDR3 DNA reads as TGTGCCTGGAGTGTAGGGTTCTACGAGCAGTACTTC. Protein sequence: CAWSVGFYEQYF.

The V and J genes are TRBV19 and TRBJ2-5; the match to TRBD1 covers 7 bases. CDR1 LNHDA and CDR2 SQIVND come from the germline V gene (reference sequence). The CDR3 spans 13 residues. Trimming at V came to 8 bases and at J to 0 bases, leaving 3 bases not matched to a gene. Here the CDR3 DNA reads TGTGCCAGTGGGACAGTGTACCAAGAGACCCAGTACTTC. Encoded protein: CASGTVYQETQYF.

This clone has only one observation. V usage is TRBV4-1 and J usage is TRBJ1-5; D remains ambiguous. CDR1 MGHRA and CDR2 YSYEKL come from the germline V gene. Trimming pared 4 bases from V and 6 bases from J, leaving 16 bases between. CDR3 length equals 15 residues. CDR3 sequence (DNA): TGCGCCAGCAGCCCCGGGGTTATGACCGGTCAGCCCCAGCATTTT. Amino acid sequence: CASSPGVMTGQPQHF.

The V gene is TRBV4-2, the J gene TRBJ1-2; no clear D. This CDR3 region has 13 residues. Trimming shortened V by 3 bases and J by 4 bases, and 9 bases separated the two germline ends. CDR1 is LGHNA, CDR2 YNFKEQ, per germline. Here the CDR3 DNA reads TGTGCCAGCAGCCAGGCGCGTTTCTATGGCTACACCTTC. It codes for CASSQARFYGYTF.

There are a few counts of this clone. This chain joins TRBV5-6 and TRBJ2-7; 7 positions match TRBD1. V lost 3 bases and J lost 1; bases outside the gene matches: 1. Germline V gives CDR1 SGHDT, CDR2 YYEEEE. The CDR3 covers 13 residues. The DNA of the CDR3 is TGTGCCAGCAGCTCACAGGGGTCCTACGAGCAGTACTTC. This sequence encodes CASSSQGSYEQYF.

The CDR3 protein is CASARQTGVFNIQYF. The CDR3 DNA sequence: TGTGCCAGCGCCCGACAGACAGGGGTCTTCAACATTCAGTACTTC. The chain combines TRBV27 with TRBJ2-4, with 8 bases that match TRBD1. Germline values: CDR1 MNHEY, CDR2 SMNVEV (reference sequence). With 8 bases clipped from V and 7 bases from J, the junction kept 13 bases outside the gene matches. This CDR3 has 15 amino acids.

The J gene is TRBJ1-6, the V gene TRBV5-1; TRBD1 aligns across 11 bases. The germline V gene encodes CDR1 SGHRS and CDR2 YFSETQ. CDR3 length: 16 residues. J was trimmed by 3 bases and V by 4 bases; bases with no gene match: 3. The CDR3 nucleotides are TGCGCCAGCAGCCGGGGACAGGGGGTCTATAATTCACCCCTCCACTTT. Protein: CASSRGQGVYNSPLHF.

CDR3 in amino acids: CASCLWNTGELFF. CDR3 coding DNA: TGTGCCAGCTGTCTGTGGAATACCGGGGAGCTGTTTTTT. V usage is TRBV7-6 and J usage is TRBJ2-2; D ambiguous. There are 13 residues in the CDR3. Germline V CDR1 and CDR2: SGHVS, FNYEAQ. Trimming cost V 8 bases and J 5 bases, with 12 bases left between them. Full variable domain (missing parts from reference TRBV7-6 and TRBJ2-2): GAGVSQSPRYKVTKRGQDVALRCDPISGHVSLYWYRQALGQGPEFLTYFNYEAQQDKSGLPNDRFSAERPEGSISTLTIQRTEQRDSAMYRCASCLWNTGELFFGEGSRLTVL.

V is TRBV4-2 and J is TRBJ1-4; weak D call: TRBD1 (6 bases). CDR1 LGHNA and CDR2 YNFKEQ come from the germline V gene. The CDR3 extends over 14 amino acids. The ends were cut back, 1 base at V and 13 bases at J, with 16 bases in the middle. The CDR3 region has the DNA TGTGCCAGCAGCCAAGTTAAGACTTTACAGGGACTGTTTTTT. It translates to CASSQVKTLQGLFF.

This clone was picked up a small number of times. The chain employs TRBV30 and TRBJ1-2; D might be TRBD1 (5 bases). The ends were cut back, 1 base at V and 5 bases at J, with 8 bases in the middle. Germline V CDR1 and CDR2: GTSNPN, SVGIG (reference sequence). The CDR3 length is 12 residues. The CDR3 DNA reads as TGTGCCTGGAGTGAGGGACTGTATGGCTACACCTTC. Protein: CAWSEGLYGYTF.

This CDR3 is CASSSRHTGELFF. CDR3 nucleotides: TGTGCCAGCAGCTCCAGGCACACCGGGGAGCTGTTTTTT. The chain links TRBV7-2 to TRBJ2-2; D gene unclear. The germline gives CDR1 SGHTA, CDR2 FQGNSA. CDR3 length equals 13 residues. The V end lost 4 bases, the J end lost 3 bases, and 6 bases lay between the germline ends.

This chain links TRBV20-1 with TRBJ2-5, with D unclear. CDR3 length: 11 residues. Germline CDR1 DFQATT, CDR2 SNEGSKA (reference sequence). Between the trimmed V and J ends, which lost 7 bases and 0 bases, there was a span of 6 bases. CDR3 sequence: CSGSNQETQYF. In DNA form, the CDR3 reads TGCAGTGGATCTAACCAAGAGACCCAGTACTTC.

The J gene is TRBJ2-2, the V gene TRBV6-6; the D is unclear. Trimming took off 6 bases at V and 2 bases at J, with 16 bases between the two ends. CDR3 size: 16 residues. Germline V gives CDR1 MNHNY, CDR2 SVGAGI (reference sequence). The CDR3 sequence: CASSPAGSYNTGELFF. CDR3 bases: TGTGCCAGCAGCCCGGCAGGCAGTTATAACACCGGGGAGCTGTTTTTT.